These T cell receptor beta chains were read from a single sample in a study of response to subunit inactivated influenza vaccine. From the RT-PCR reads, TCRdb called clonotypes with MiXCR, one entry per CDR3 protein. The sample has 600,000 to 700,000 distinct CDR3 sequences, approximately 14% seen once. The sequencing used PBMCs from blood, collected less than 15 days before vaccination. Receptors originate from a man aged 50 to 60 who received an inactivated influenza vaccine. The CDR3 runs from the conserved cysteine through the conserved F or W. D genes are given only for firm matches. Rows give clone size only sometimes, using once, few, many, or a class for an expanded clone.

CDR3 DNA | CDR3 protein | V gene | clone size | D gene | CDR3 length | J gene
TGTGCCAGCAGCTTAGGAGCCGGGGCTCAAGAGACCCAGTACTTC | CASSLGAGAQETQYF | TRBV11-2 | few | - | 15 | TRBJ2-5
TGTGCCAGCGATTTACCGGGACTAGCGGGAGTCCCAACCTCCTACAATGAGCAGTTCTTC | CASDLPGLAGVPTSYNEQFF | TRBV2 | - | TRBD2 | 20 | TRBJ2-1
TGCGCCAGCAGCTTGGCCCTAGCGGCCCTCCAAGAGACCCAGTACTTC | CASSLALAALQETQYF | TRBV5-1 | - | TRBD2 | 16 | TRBJ2-5
TGTGCCAGCAGCGTATCGGGACACCACACAGATACGCAGTATTTT | CASSVSGHHTDTQYF | TRBV9 | - | - | 15 | TRBJ2-3
TGTGCCAGCTCACCTTCCGTCCCAGCGGGAGGAGGCGAGCAGTACTTC | CASSPSVPAGGGEQYF | TRBV18 | few | TRBD2 | 16 | TRBJ2-7
TGTGCCAGCAGCTCCGTGAGGGGGGAGCTGTTTTTT | CASSSVRGELFF | TRBV11-3 | - | - | 12 | TRBJ2-2
TGTGCCAGCAGCTTGGACAGGGATGCAACTAATGAAAAACTGTTTTTT | CASSLDRDATNEKLFF | TRBV5-5 | - | - | 16 | TRBJ1-4
TGTGCCAGCAGCCCGGGACAGGGACTCTTTAATCAGCCCCAGCATTTT | CASSPGQGLFNQPQHF | TRBV3-1 | - | TRBD1 | 16 | TRBJ1-5
TGTGCCAGTAGTGGCGGGACGAGGGATGAAAAACTGTTTTTT | CASSGGTRDEKLFF | TRBV19 | - | - | 14 | TRBJ1-4
TGTGCCAGCAGTTTAATGGGGACGGGGCGAGAGACCCAGTACTTC | CASSLMGTGRETQYF | TRBV28 | - | - | 15 | TRBJ2-5
TGTGCCAGCGGACCCGCCCCGCAGTACTTC | CASGPAPQYF | TRBV5-6 | - | - | 10 | TRBJ2-7
TGTGCCATCAGTGCCGGCCTCTTCTCTGGAAACACCATATATTTT | CAISAGLFSGNTIYF | TRBV10-3 | - | - | 15 | TRBJ1-3
TGTGCCATCAGTCTTGGACTAGGGAACACCGGGGAGCTGTTTTTT | CAISLGLGNTGELFF | TRBV10-3 | - | TRBD2 | 15 | TRBJ2-2
TGCAGTGCTAGAGCCCAGTCGGCAGATACTGAAGCTTTCTTT | CSARAQSADTEAFF | TRBV20-1 | few | - | 14 | TRBJ1-1
TGTGCCAGCAGCCCCTACGGGGGGCAGGCGGGAAAACTGTTTTTT | CASSPYGGQAGKLFF | TRBV5-5 | - | - | 15 | TRBJ1-4
TGCGCCAGCCGCCCAGCGGGACAGACTACCGGGGAGCTGTTTTTT | CASRPAGQTTGELFF | TRBV5-1 | many | - | 15 | TRBJ2-2
TGTGCCAGCAGCCGGGCGGATACGCAGTATTTT | CASSRADTQYF | TRBV9 | many | - | 11 | TRBJ2-3
TGTGCCAGCAGTCTTCCGGGACAGGGGAGGGGAAACATTCAGTACTTC | CASSLPGQGRGNIQYF | TRBV28 | - | TRBD1 | 16 | TRBJ2-4
TGTGCCAGCAGCCAAGTCAGCCAGACCCAGTACTTC | CASSQVSQTQYF | TRBV3-1 | - | - | 12 | TRBJ2-5
TGTGCCAGCAGTTTAAGGGACAGGATCCAGAACTTC | CASSLRDRIQNF | TRBV28 | - | TRBD1 | 12 | TRBJ2-7
TGCAGTGCGAGCCGTAACAGGGGGCGAACTGAAGCTTTCTTT | CSASRNRGRTEAFF | TRBV20-1 | few | TRBD1 | 14 | TRBJ1-1
TGTGCCAGCAGTGCCTCTAGCGGGGGGGTCTACAATGAGCAGTTCTTC | CASSASSGGVYNEQFF | TRBV25-1 | - | TRBD2 | 16 | TRBJ2-1
TGCAGTGCCACCCAGGGAGGGTCGACCTACGAGCAGTACTTC | CSATQGGSTYEQYF | TRBV20-1 | few | TRBD2 | 14 | TRBJ2-7
TGCAGCGTCGGCGGGACAGAGAGCTCCTACGAGCAGTACTTC | CSVGGTESSYEQYF | TRBV29-1 | many | - | 14 | TRBJ2-7
TGTGCCAGCAGCCCCGGACAGGGAGGCGACTATGGCTACACCTTC | CASSPGQGGDYGYTF | TRBV7-9 | - | TRBD1 | 15 | TRBJ1-2
TGTGCCAGCAGCTTAGTGGGCAGGGGACAACTGAACACTGAAGCTTTCTTT | CASSLVGRGQLNTEAFF | TRBV7-2 | - | - | 17 | TRBJ1-1
TGTGCCAGCAGCTGGACAGGGACAAATAGACTAGCGGGGAGGAATGAGCAGTTCTTC | CASSWTGTNRLAGRNEQFF | TRBV5-4 | - | TRBD2 | 19 | TRBJ2-1
TGTGCCAGCAGCCCACTGCCGACGACGAGCTCCTACAATGAGCAGTTCTTC | CASSPLPTTSSYNEQFF | TRBV4-2 | many | - | 17 | TRBJ2-1
TGTGCCAGCACCCTCAACCCCGGGCAGAGCTACGAGCAGTACTTC | CASTLNPGQSYEQYF | TRBV7-9 | - | - | 15 | TRBJ2-7
TGTGCCAGCAGCTTACAACGGTTCCAAGAGACCCAGTACTTC | CASSLQRFQETQYF | TRBV7-2 | - | - | 14 | TRBJ2-5
TGTGCCAGCAGTTTCGGGGGCGGGAGGGAGTACTTC | CASSFGGGREYF | TRBV6-5 | - | TRBD2 | 12 | TRBJ2-4
TGCGCCAGCAGCCAAAGTCTAGCCGGCAGACAGGGGGATAACTATGGCTACACCTTC | CASSQSLAGRQGDNYGYTF | TRBV4-1 | - | TRBD1 | 19 | TRBJ1-2
TGTGCCAGCAGGCGGAGGGAGTACAATGAGCAGTTCTTC | CASRRREYNEQFF | TRBV12-3/TRBV12-4 | - | - | 13 | TRBJ2-1
TGCAGTGCTCCCTCCGAACTAGCGGAGGCCTACAATGAGCAGTTCTTC | CSAPSELAEAYNEQFF | TRBV20-1 | few | TRBD2 | 16 | TRBJ2-1
TGTGCCAGCAGTTTCGGGACAGGGTTATATAATTCACCCCTCCACTTT | CASSFGTGLYNSPLHF | TRBV12-3/TRBV12-4 | few | TRBD1 | 16 | TRBJ1-6
TGTGCCAGCAGAACAGGGGCTGAAGCTTTCTTT | CASRTGAEAFF | TRBV12-3/TRBV12-4 | many | TRBD1 | 11 | TRBJ1-1
TGTGCCAGCAGCCGGGGACCGAAGAACACTGAAGCTTTCTTT | CASSRGPKNTEAFF | TRBV3-1 | - | - | 14 | TRBJ1-1
TGTGCCAGCAGTGGACTAGCCGGGTTCACCGGGGAGCTGTTTTTT | CASSGLAGFTGELFF | TRBV6-1 | few | TRBD2 | 15 | TRBJ2-2
TGTGCCAGCAGTTACTCGAGTCTCGTCTCCTACAATGAGCAGTTCTTC | CASSYSSLVSYNEQFF | TRBV6-2/TRBV6-3 | few | - | 16 | TRBJ2-1
TGTGCCACCAGCAGAGGGGACAGGGGGCGAGGGGAGACCCAGTACTTC | CATSRGDRGRGETQYF | TRBV15 | - | TRBD1 | 16 | TRBJ2-5
TGCAGTGCTACCCCGTTTTCCCCGCGCTCCTACGAGCAGTACTTC | CSATPFSPRSYEQYF | TRBV20-1 | - | - | 15 | TRBJ2-7
TGTGCCATCCGACATGCCTATGGCTACACCTTC | CAIRHAYGYTF | TRBV28 | - | - | 11 | TRBJ1-2
TGTGCCATAGGGACAAGCACAGATACGCAGTATTTT | CAIGTSTDTQYF | TRBV10-3 | - | - | 12 | TRBJ2-3
TGTGCCAGCAGCCAACCTCGTTCGATCCCGGGGGACGCATACTACAATGAGCAGTTCTTC | CASSQPRSIPGDAYYNEQFF | TRBV3-1 | many | - | 20 | TRBJ2-1
TGTGCCAGCAGTTTATTTCCCCCGGGGACTAGCGGGATAGGAGATACGCAGTATTTT | CASSLFPPGTSGIGDTQYF | TRBV27 | many | TRBD2 | 19 | TRBJ2-3
TGTGCCACCAGCAGAGATTACTACTATGGCTACACCTTC | CATSRDYYYGYTF | TRBV15 | - | - | 13 | TRBJ1-2
TGCGCCAGCAGCCAAGGAACTTTAGCGGGAGGTTCCACAGATACGCAGTATTTT | CASSQGTLAGGSTDTQYF | TRBV4-3 | - | TRBD2 | 18 | TRBJ2-3
TGTGCCAGCAGTTTCCGGGGTCGGGGGCGTAGGACCGGGGAGCTGTTTTTT | CASSFRGRGRRTGELFF | TRBV12-3/TRBV12-4 | - | - | 17 | TRBJ2-2
TGTGCCAGCAGCTTGTCGGACCCGCGCACCGGGGAGCTGTTTTTT | CASSLSDPRTGELFF | TRBV5-5 | - | - | 15 | TRBJ2-2
TGTGCCAGCAGCCCCGAGGGCCTGGGGACCGGGGAGCTGTTTTTT | CASSPEGLGTGELFF | TRBV12-3/TRBV12-4 | few | - | 15 | TRBJ2-2
TGTGCCAGCAGCTCGGACACAGGGGCTCGAACCGGGGAGCTGTTTTTT | CASSSDTGARTGELFF | TRBV5-5 | few | TRBD1 | 16 | TRBJ2-2
TGTGCCAGCAACGGGGGGTTAAAAGAGACCCAGTACTTC | CASNGGLKETQYF | TRBV6-2/TRBV6-3 | - | TRBD2 | 13 | TRBJ2-5
TGCAGTGCAAACAGGGGGAACGGGAACACTGAAGCTTTCTTT | CSANRGNGNTEAFF | TRBV20-1 | few | TRBD1 | 14 | TRBJ1-1
TGCAGTGCTAGTGGGACAACGCAGTATTTT | CSASGTTQYF | TRBV20-1 | - | - | 10 | TRBJ2-3
TGTGCCAGCAGCTTAGACGGAGATCTAGCAGCCTTCTACGAGCAGTACTTC | CASSLDGDLAAFYEQYF | TRBV7-9 | few | - | 17 | TRBJ2-7
TGTGCCAGCTCACCCCGGGACAGGGCCCCCGAGCAGTACTTC | CASSPRDRAPEQYF | TRBV18 | many | TRBD1 | 14 | TRBJ2-7
TGTGCCAGCAGTAAGGAAGGGCCAGGATCGCCCGGGGAGCTGTTTTTT | CASSKEGPGSPGELFF | TRBV2 | once | - | 16 | TRBJ2-2
TGTGCCAGTACCAAATCGGGACTCGCGGTTTATACGCAGTATTTT | CASTKSGLAVYTQYF | TRBV19 | few | - | 15 | TRBJ2-3
TGCAGTGCTACCCGACAGGAGTACAATGAGCAGTTCTTC | CSATRQEYNEQFF | TRBV20-1 | many | - | 13 | TRBJ2-1
TGCGCCAGCAGCCAATCGAGACAGAGTACCCAGTACTTC | CASSQSRQSTQYF | TRBV4-3 | few | - | 13 | TRBJ2-7